A single sample is the source of the 10 T cell receptor beta chains below, sequenced in a study. Each CDR3 protein gets one entry after TCRdb re-called the RT-PCR reads with MiXCR. Among about 680,000 distinct CDR3 sequences, approximately 15% were seen once, and the ten largest hold 3.6%. Sequencing was carried out using memory CD4+ T cells from blood. Source of these receptors: a female donor in good health, serving as a healthy control.

This clonotype was recorded a few times. The CDR3 sequence: CASSPGSDTEAFF. The CDR3 DNA reads TGTGCCAGCTCACCCGGATCGGACACTGAAGCTTTCTTT. This chain joins TRBV18 and TRBJ1-1; no firm D call. This CDR3 comprises 13 residues. With 3 bases removed from V and 3 bases from J, the gap between germline ends came to 8 bases. CDR1 KGHSH and CDR2 LQKENI come from the germline V gene.

For the CDR3, the DNA is TGCGCCAGCAGCTTGGAGGTCAGCAACACCGGGGAGCTGTTTTTT. Amino acids: CASSLEVSNTGELFF. This chain links TRBV5-1 with TRBJ2-2; the D is unclear. CDR1 SGHRS and CDR2 YFSETQ come from the germline V gene. This CDR3 is built from 15 residues. V was clipped by 0 bases and J by 2 bases, with 8 bases between them.

V usage is TRBV19 and J usage is TRBJ2-3; TRBD1 matches at 8 bases. The CDR3 sequence is 13 residues long. Germline loops: CDR1 LNHDA, CDR2 SQIVND (reference sequence). Trimming removed 10 bases from V and 3 bases from J; junction bases left unmatched: 6. Written as DNA, the CDR3 is TGTGCCACTGAGGACAGGGCGACAGATACGCAGTATTTT. The encoded protein is CATEDRATDTQYF.

This clonotype was counted a few times. The CDR3 reads CASSLEGQGMVNEQFF. CDR3 DNA: TGCGCCAGCAGCTTGGAAGGACAGGGAATGGTCAATGAGCAGTTCTTC. The chain employs TRBV5-1 and TRBJ2-1, with TRBD1 matching over 8 bases. V lost 0 bases to trimming and J lost 6 bases; unmatched junction nucleotides: 8. Germline loops: CDR1 SGHRS, CDR2 YFSETQ. The CDR3 sequence is 16 residues long.

This clonotype showed up many times. This chain joins TRBV7-2 and TRBJ2-3; 11 nucleotides match TRBD2. CDR3 length equals 14 residues. After removal of 7 bases from V and 2 bases from J, the junction contained 2 bases not matched to a gene. Germline V lookup: CDR1 SGHTA, CDR2 FQGNSA. CDR3 residues: CASKLAGDTDTQYF. CDR3 in DNA: TGTGCCAGCAAACTAGCGGGAGACACAGATACGCAGTATTTT.

This clonotype was picked up a small number of times. This rearrangement joins TRBV5-8 to TRBJ2-3; a weak D match, TRBD1 (5 bases). V was clipped by 2 bases and J by 7 bases, with 8 bases between them. Germline CDR1 reads SGHTS; CDR2 reads YDEGEE. The length of the CDR3 is 12 residues. The CDR3 DNA reads TGTGCCAGCAGCTTCATGGACAATACGCAGTATTTT. It codes for CASSFMDNTQYF.

This clonotype was found a few times. The V and J genes are TRBV24-1 and TRBJ2-2, with 7 bases lining up with TRBD1. The V segment lost 3 bases and the J segment 2 bases; nucleotides outside the gene matches: 8. The CDR3 covers 17 residues. Germline CDR1 is KGHDR and CDR2 is SFDVKD. The CDR3 DNA is TGTGCCACCAGTGATACCCTGGACAGGCTTAACACCGGGGAGCTGTTTTTT. This gives the protein CATSDTLDRLNTGELFF.

This clonotype was observed a handful of times. The chain combines TRBV7-2 with TRBJ2-1; TRBD2 agrees at 10 bases. J lost 4 bases, V lost 4 bases, and 7 bases had no gene match. The germline CDR1 and CDR2 sequences are SGHTA and FQGNSA. The CDR3 extends over 16 amino acids. The CDR3 nucleotides are TGTGCCAGCAGCTCATCCGGGACTAGCGTTTACAATGAGCAGTTCTTC. The encoded protein is CASSSSGTSVYNEQFF. The full variable domain, its missing parts supplied by reference TRBV7-2 and TRBJ2-1, is GAGVSQSPSNKVTEKGKDVELRCDPISGHTALYWYRQSLGQGLEFLIYFQGNSAPDKSGLPSDRFSAERTGGSVSTLTIQRTQQEDSAVYLCASSSSGTSVYNEQFFGPGTRLTVL.

The gene calls are TRBV18 and TRBJ2-7; TRBD1 matches at 12 bases. V was pared by 3 bases and J by 5 bases, with 8 bases of the junction left unmatched. The CDR3 is 16 amino acids. CDR1 and CDR2 from the germline V gene are KGHSH and LQKENI. The CDR3 DNA reads as TGTGCCAGCTCACCCCTGCCGGGACAGGGGGCGGACGAGCAGTACTTC. As protein: CASSPLPGQGADEQYF.

The gene calls are TRBV5-5 and TRBJ2-1, with D possibly TRBD1 on 6 matching bases. The CDR3 totals 15 residues. Trimming cost V 0 bases and J 4 bases, with 11 bases left between them. Looked up from germline, CDR1 is SGHKS and CDR2 is YYEKEE (reference sequence). The DNA of the CDR3 is TGTGCCAGCAGCTTGGCCCGGGACATGTACAATGAGCAGTTCTTC. It encodes CASSLARDMYNEQFF.